The 24 T cell receptor beta chains reported below all come from one sample, sequenced in a study of T-cell memory formation after mild COVID-19. TCRdb passed the 5' RACE reads through MiXCR, listing each CDR3 protein once. The sample has under 450,000 distinct CDR3 sequences, 20% to 25% seen once. Sequenced material: PBMCs or a T cell subset sorted from them (not recorded which). All receptors come from a man aged 18 to 29 who had mild COVID-19 (a few samples of this study predate the infection). Cell type and time point are not known.

The sample holds many counts of this clonotype. The rearrangement links TRBV7-8 to TRBJ1-5, with D maybe TRBD1 (5 bases). CDR1 SGHVS and CDR2 FQNEAQ come from the germline V gene. The V gene lost 4 bases and the J gene lost 2 bases, with 15 bases spanning the gap. This CDR3 has 16 amino acids. CDR3 sequence reads: CASSSHDSGGNQPQHF. CDR3 DNA: TGTGCCAGCAGCTCCCACGACAGCGGGGGCAATCAGCCCCAGCATTTT.

The DNA for the CDR3 is TGTGCCAGCAGTCCCCAGACAGGGAGGAATTCACCCCTCCACTTT. Translation: CASSPQTGRNSPLHF. The chain combines TRBV12-3 or TRBV12-4 with TRBJ1-6, with 7 nucleotides matching TRBD1. The CDR3 runs to 15 residues. The J segment lost 7 bases and the V segment lost 5 bases, leaving 8 bases of the junction unmatched.

The genes are TRBV5-1 and TRBJ2-1; D tentatively reads TRBD1 or TRBD2 (5 bases each). V was clipped by 2 bases and J by 9 bases, with 12 bases between them. The CDR3 totals 13 residues. CDR1 and CDR2 from the germline V gene are SGHRS and YFSETQ. This CDR3 is CASSLEGWAEQFF. DNA of the CDR3: TGCGCCAGCAGCTTAGAGGGGTGGGCTGAGCAGTTCTTC.

V and J are TRBV4-3 and TRBJ1-2; possible D gene TRBD1, 6 bases. Germline V gene lookup returns CDR1 LGHNA and CDR2 YSLEER. The CDR3 totals 15 residues. V was pared by 0 bases and J by 0 bases, with 8 bases between. The CDR3 DNA is TGCGCCAGCAGCCAAGACGGACAGTCTAACTATGGCTACACCTTC. Translating gives CASSQDGQSNYGYTF.

In its sample, this clonotype was seen a few times. This chain connects TRBV6-1 to TRBJ2-7; no definite D call. The germline CDR1 and CDR2 sequences are MNHNS and SASEGT. The V end lost 6 bases, the J end lost 6 bases, and 9 bases lay between the germline ends. The CDR3 extends over 11 amino acids. In nucleotides, the CDR3 is TGTGCCAGCAGATGGGCGCTCGAGCAGTACGTC. This sequence encodes CASRWALEQYV.

This rearrangement joins TRBV12-3 or TRBV12-4 to TRBJ2-3; perhaps TRBD2 as D (6 bases). The CDR3 spans 17 residues. Trimming left V 1 base short and J 2 bases short, with 16 bases between. CDR3 sequence (DNA): TGTGCCAGCAGTTTAGATTGGGGGGAAAGGGACACAGATACGCAGTATTTT. Its translation is CASSLDWGERDTDTQYF.

The gene calls are TRBV20-1 and TRBJ2-7; 7 bases map to TRBD1. Germline assignment: CDR1 DFQATT and CDR2 SNEGSKA (reference sequence). With 5 bases clipped from V and 2 bases from J, the junction kept 3 bases outside the gene matches. This CDR3 is 12 amino acids long. The CDR3 sequence: CSALGQTYEQYF. The DNA of the CDR3 is TGCAGTGCTCTGGGACAGACCTACGAGCAGTACTTC.

This clonotype was picked up many times. The chain recombines TRBV7-2 with TRBJ2-7, with 10 bases that match TRBD1. This CDR3 is 17 amino acids long. From germline, CDR1 is SGHTA and CDR2 FQGNSA. With 3 bases clipped from V and 5 bases from J, the junction kept 13 bases outside the gene matches. CDR3 bases: TGTGCCAGCAGCTTCCGCCTAGAACCGGGACAGGGGAACGAGCAGTACTTC. This gives the protein CASSFRLEPGQGNEQYF.

The genes are TRBV6-6 and TRBJ1-1; 12 nucleotides align to TRBD1. The CDR3 length is 15 residues. The J segment lost 4 bases and the V segment lost 6 bases, leaving 6 bases of the junction unmatched. Germline values: CDR1 MNHNY, CDR2 SVGAGI (reference sequence). The CDR3 loop reads CASSTGTGGGTEAFF. Here the CDR3 DNA reads TGTGCCAGCAGCACCGGGACAGGGGGCGGCACTGAAGCTTTCTTT.

V is TRBV28 and J is TRBJ2-5; D unresolved. Trimming shortened V by 1 base and J by 1 base, and 10 bases separated the two germline ends. Germline assignment: CDR1 MDHEN and CDR2 SYDVKM. The CDR3 is 15 residues long. CDR3 sequence reads: CASSLSWTLQETQYF. CDR3 DNA sequence: TGTGCCAGCAGTTTATCCTGGACCCTCCAAGAGACCCAGTACTTC.

This clonotype occurred a few times. The chain combines TRBV6-2 or TRBV6-3 with TRBJ1-1; D unclear. The CDR3 loop spans 13 amino acids. Trimming took 5 bases from V and 5 from J, leaving 12 bases between them. Per germline, CDR1 MNHEY and CDR2 SVGEGT. The CDR3 sequence is CASSPPVTTEAFF. CDR3 bases: TGTGCCAGCAGTCCCCCTGTGACAACTGAAGCTTTCTTT.

The genes are TRBV19 and TRBJ1-1; a weak D match, TRBD1 (5 bases). V lost 5 bases and J 6 bases, leaving 16 bases between the germline ends. Germline V lookup: CDR1 LNHDA, CDR2 SQIVND (reference sequence). The CDR3 contains 14 residues. The CDR3 nucleotides are TGTGCCAGTAGTCCAGGGTGGGGGGGACCTGAAGCTTTCTTT. This translates into CASSPGWGGPEAFF.

This sequence joins TRBV20-1 and TRBJ1-1; D possibly corresponds to TRBD1 (5 bases). The CDR3 consists of 13 residues. Germline assignment: CDR1 DFQATT and CDR2 SNEGSKA (reference sequence). V was pared by 7 bases and J by 2 bases, with 14 bases between. CDR3 in amino acids: CSVRGTVNTEAFF. CDR3 coding DNA: TGCAGTGTCAGAGGGACGGTTAACACTGAAGCTTTCTTT.

CDR3 residues: CASSQDSRTGELFF. CDR3 nucleotide sequence: TGTGCCAGCAGCCAGGACAGCCGTACCGGGGAGCTGTTTTTT. This chain joins TRBV7-9 and TRBJ2-2; D might be TRBD1 (6 bases). CDR3 length: 14 residues. Germline assignment: CDR1 SEHNR and CDR2 FQNEAQ (reference sequence). V was shortened by 5 bases and J by 5 bases, with 12 bases between the two germline ends.

This clonotype has only a few counts. V gene TRBV28 combines with J gene TRBJ2-1; TRBD2 matches at 8 bases. This CDR3 has 15 amino acids. Germline trimming cut 2 bases from V and 3 bases from J; bases unmatched to any gene: 3. CDR1 is MDHEN and CDR2 is SYDVKM in the germline V gene. This CDR3 reads CASSLQRGFYNEQFF. The DNA for the CDR3 is TGTGCCAGCAGTTTACAGCGGGGGTTCTACAATGAGCAGTTCTTC.

This clonotype has only a few counts. The V and J genes are TRBV6-2 or TRBV6-3 and TRBJ2-5; D call uncertain. The CDR3 is 8 residues long. Germline V gene lookup returns CDR1 MNHEY and CDR2 SVGEGT. CDR3 coding DNA: TGTGGCGAAAAGACCCAGTACTTC. Protein: CGEKTQYF.

The J gene is TRBJ2-5, the V gene TRBV6-1, with a tentative D call TRBD1 (6 bases). Germline CDR1 is MNHNS and CDR2 is SASEGT. V lost 5 bases to trimming and J lost 1 base, with 11 bases between them. The CDR3 is made up of 14 amino acids. The CDR3 protein is CASSLRTVQETQYF. The CDR3 region has the DNA TGTGCCAGCAGTTTACGGACAGTCCAAGAGACCCAGTACTTC.

In its sample, this clonotype was seen a few times. The J gene is TRBJ2-7, the V gene TRBV6-2 or TRBV6-3; 10 bases fit TRBD1. This CDR3 has 15 residues. Losses at the gene ends were 2 bases for V and 3 bases for J; bases not matched to a gene: 4. Germline lookup yields CDR1 MNHEY and CDR2 SVGEGT. The CDR3 bases are TGTGCCAGCAGTTACCCGGGACAGGGGAACTACGAGCAGTACTTC. Translated: CASSYPGQGNYEQYF.

This clonotype was counted a few times. CDR3 nucleotide sequence: TGCGCCAGCAGCTTCCGCTCTGGGTCACCCTACGAGCAGTACGTC. It specifies CASSFRSGSPYEQYV. The chain carries TRBV5-1 and TRBJ2-7; D not resolved. Germline values: CDR1 SGHRS, CDR2 YFSETQ. V lost 2 bases, J lost 2 bases, and 14 bases lay in between. The CDR3 is 15 amino acids.

This clonotype was seen a few times. This chain joins TRBV4-3 and TRBJ1-2, with D perhaps matching TRBD1 (6 bases). Germline V CDR1 and CDR2: LGHNA, YSLEER. Trimming cost V 0 bases and J 5 bases, with 16 bases left between them. The CDR3 has 16 residues. CDR3: CASSQEYSDRTYGYTF. CDR3 in DNA: TGCGCCAGCAGCCAAGAATACTCGGACAGAACATATGGCTACACCTTC.

This clonotype was seen a handful of times. A junction boundary mismatches the germline segment, possibly from a read error. The chain recombines TRBV5-1 with TRBJ1-1; the D gene is possibly TRBD1 (5 bases). The CDR3 is made up of 14 amino acids. Germline CDR1 and CDR2: SGHRS and YFSETQ. This chain's CDR3 is CASSLPTENTEAFF. The CDR3, as DNA: TGCGCCAGCAGCTTGCCGACAGAGAACACTGAAGCCTTCTTT.

This clonotype was counted only a few times. CDR3 region: CASSAVRQGQHF. CDR3 DNA sequence: TGTGCCAGCAGTGCGGTCCGCCAGGGCCAGCATTTT. V usage is TRBV2 and J usage is TRBJ1-5, with D perhaps TRBD1 (5 bases). The germline CDR1 and CDR2 sequences are SNHLY and FYNNEI. V lost 4 bases to trimming and J lost 12 bases, with 13 bases between them. CDR3 length: 12 amino acids.

The genes are TRBV6-1 and TRBJ2-3; possible D gene TRBD2, 6 bases. CDR1 and CDR2 from the germline V gene are MNHNS and SASEGT. The CDR3 spans 17 residues. V gave up 0 bases and J gave up 3 bases, with 16 bases separating them. The CDR3 nucleotides read TGTGCCAGCAGTGAAGCAGTCTGGCGGGGAGGAACAGATACGCAGTATTTT. Its translation: CASSEAVWRGGTDTQYF.

This clonotype was seen a handful of times. V gene TRBV7-3 combines with J gene TRBJ2-2; a weak D match, TRBD2 (5 bases). The germline V and J ends were trimmed by 5 bases and 1 base, with 14 bases remaining between them. Germline-derived CDR1 and CDR2 are SGHTA and FQGTGA. This CDR3 contains 16 residues. CDR3 amino acids: CASSPFGELNTGELFF. CDR3 DNA sequence: TGTGCCAGCAGCCCCTTCGGGGAGCTGAACACCGGGGAGCTGTTTTTT.